These 21 T cell receptor beta chains originate from one sample sequenced in a study of breast tumors, draining lymph nodes, adjacent tissues. Samples came from axillary lymph nodes draining the breast cancer. TCRdb used MiXCR to reprocess the multiplex PCR reads, holding one entry per CDR3 protein. The sample yields around 250,000 distinct CDR3 sequences, less than 45% seen once. Sequencing was done on a sample of axillary lymph node tissue. Source of these receptors: a female donor with breast cancer. Some clones in this sample may be carry-over from other donors' samples.

This clonotype was counted at least ten times. The chain couples TRBV20-1 to TRBJ2-2; 7 nucleotides agree with TRBD1. V lost 1 base, J lost 2 bases, and 4 bases stayed unmatched. CDR1 and CDR2 (germline): DFQATT, SNEGSKA (reference sequence). The CDR3 totals 15 residues. CDR3 bases: TGCAGTGCTAGAGTTAGGGACAGAAACACCGGGGAGCTGTTTTTT. Translating it yields CSARVRDRNTGELFF.

The chain has TRBV7-6 and TRBJ2-3; D is possibly TRBD1 or TRBD2 (6 bases each). The CDR3 extends over 14 amino acids. Trimming shortened V by 1 base and J by 11 bases, and 16 bases separated the two germline ends. Germline CDR1 reads SGHVS; CDR2 reads FNYEAQ. CDR3 residues: CASSLDTRGGRQYF. DNA of the CDR3: TGTGCCAGCAGCTTAGACACCCGAGGGGGGAGGCAGTATTTT.

The V and J genes are TRBV20-1 and TRBJ1-5; D remains unclear. Trimming took 5 bases from V and 7 from J, leaving 21 bases between them. This CDR3 comprises 15 residues. CDR1 is DFQATT and CDR2 is SNEGSKA in the germline V gene (reference sequence). CDR3 protein: CSAARSRTKAQPQHF. The CDR3 DNA follows: TGCAGTGCTGCCCGAAGCCGGACGAAGGCCCAGCCCCAGCATTTT.

Notes on this clonotype: This may be a read error: a much more frequent sequence differs by one nucleotide. V is TRBV12-3 or TRBV12-4 and J is TRBJ2-1; 12 positions match TRBD2. V gave up 4 bases and J gave up 8 bases; unmatched junction bases: 6. The length of the CDR3 is 15 residues. The DNA of the CDR3 is TGTGCCAGCAGTTCCCTAGCGGGGGGGCCCCATGAGCAGTTCTTC. Its translation is CASSSLAGGPHEQFF.

V and J are TRBV2 and TRBJ2-3; 7 bases line up with TRBD2. Germline V gene data show CDR1 as SNHLY and CDR2 as FYNNEI. The CDR3 is 15 amino acids. V was pared by 3 bases and J by 4 bases, with 7 bases of the junction left unmatched. The chain's CDR3 is CASSDGGRGADTQYF. The CDR3 nucleotides read TGTGCCAGCAGTGATGGCGGGAGAGGGGCAGATACGCAGTATTTT.

The chain carries TRBV7-2 and TRBJ2-4; TRBD2 agrees at 8 bases. Unmatched junction bases numbered 9, after V lost 4 bases and J lost 4 bases. CDR3 length: 16 residues. Germline V lookup: CDR1 SGHTA, CDR2 FQGNSA. The CDR3 loop reads CASSSAVAGIKNIQYF. The CDR3 nucleotides are TGTGCCAGCAGCTCGGCCGTAGCGGGGATAAAAAACATTCAGTACTTC.

The genes are TRBV20-1 and TRBJ2-6; unclear D gene. V lost 5 bases, J lost 0 bases, and 11 bases lay in between. In germline, CDR1 is DFQATT, CDR2 SNEGSKA (reference sequence). The CDR3 covers 15 residues. The CDR3, as DNA: TGCAGTGCTCATGGGGATCTCTCTGGGGCCAACGTCCTGACTTTC. It translates to CSAHGDLSGANVLTF.

This clonotype showed up many times. The rearrangement joins TRBV7-9 to TRBJ2-1; TRBD2 matches at 8 bases. CDR3 length: 15 amino acids. Germline trimming cut 4 bases from V and 9 bases from J; bases unmatched to any gene: 11. CDR1 and CDR2 (germline): SEHNR, FQNEAQ (reference sequence). CDR3 amino acids: CASSSAGGRDPEQFF. The CDR3 DNA reads TGTGCCAGCAGCTCGGCGGGGGGACGGGACCCTGAGCAGTTCTTC.

The chain recombines TRBV20-1 with TRBJ2-2; no firm D call. Trimming removed 0 bases at V and 0 bases at J, with 8 bases between. The CDR3 consists of 15 residues. Germline lookup yields CDR1 DFQATT and CDR2 SNEGSKA (reference sequence). This CDR3 reads CSARDAGANTGELFF. In nucleotides, the CDR3 is TGCAGTGCTAGAGATGCTGGGGCGAACACCGGGGAGCTGTTTTTT.

This clonotype has at least ten counts. The gene calls are TRBV10-3 and TRBJ2-1, with 10 bases aligning to TRBD2. CDR1 and CDR2 (germline): ENHRY, SYGVKD. J gave up 8 bases and V 9 bases, and 13 bases lay outside the gene matches. CDR3 length: 15 amino acids. CDR3 bases: TGTGCCATGTTTACTAGCGGGGAGAGGGTAGATGAGCAGTTCTTC. As protein: CAMFTSGERVDEQFF.

V gene TRBV10-3 combines with J gene TRBJ1-5; TRBD1 is a possible D gene (5 bases). The V gene lost 0 bases and the J gene lost 6 bases, with 12 bases spanning the gap. Germline V lookup: CDR1 ENHRY, CDR2 SYGVKD. The CDR3 loop spans 15 amino acids. The CDR3 sequence is CAISESGGSSQPQHF. The CDR3 nucleotides are TGTGCCATCAGTGAGTCGGGGGGATCGTCTCAGCCCCAGCATTTT.

Concerning this clonotype itself: A much larger clone lies a single base off, so this may be a read error. The chain links TRBV2 to TRBJ2-1; 10 bases map to TRBD2. The ends lost 5 bases at V and 14 bases at J; junction bases unmatched: 15. Germline lookup yields CDR1 SNHLY and CDR2 FYNNEI. The CDR3 extends over 15 amino acids. CDR3 region: CASSSGLAGALYKFF. As DNA, the CDR3 is TGTGCCAGCAGTAGTGGTCTAGCGGGAGCTCTTTATAAGTTCTTC.

The chain links TRBV9 to TRBJ1-3; D is unresolved. V shed 0 bases and J shed 0 bases, with 7 bases lying between them. Per germline, CDR1 SGDLS and CDR2 YYNGEE. The CDR3 contains 15 residues. The CDR3 DNA follows: TGTGCCAGCAGCGTAGGGGGATTCTCTGGAAACACCATATATTTT. Amino acid sequence: CASSVGGFSGNTIYF.

This clonotype was seen many times. The CDR3 nucleotides read TGTGCCAGCAGTTACGCCAATCAGCCCCAGCATTTT. The encoded protein is CASSYANQPQHF. This chain connects TRBV6-6 to TRBJ1-5; no definite D call. The CDR3 loop spans 12 amino acids. Trimming took 2 bases from V and 3 from J, leaving 2 bases between them. From germline, CDR1 is MNHNY and CDR2 SVGAGI (reference sequence).

This clonotype has a count of ten or more. The chain couples TRBV7-8 to TRBJ2-7; D is uncertain. From germline, CDR1 is SGHVS and CDR2 FQNEAQ. V lost 5 bases to trimming and J lost 4 bases, with 21 bases between them. This CDR3 region has 16 residues. The CDR3 reads CASSVTTEPYPYEQYF. CDR3 coding DNA: TGTGCCAGCAGCGTAACGACGGAGCCCTACCCATACGAGCAGTACTTC.

The CDR3 loop reads CASSATGTAMIDTQYF. DNA for the CDR3: TGTGCCAGCAGTGCGACCGGGACAGCTATGATAGATACGCAGTATTTT. V usage is TRBV2 and J usage is TRBJ2-3, with 7 positions matching TRBD1. Per the germline V gene, CDR1 is SNHLY and CDR2 is FYNNEI. V lost 4 bases to trimming and J lost 5 bases; unmatched junction nucleotides: 12. The length of the CDR3 is 16 residues.

This clonotype has just one count. V is TRBV24-1 and J is TRBJ1-2, with TRBD1 matching 7 bases. Looked up from germline, CDR1 is KGHDR and CDR2 is SFDVKD. The CDR3 is made up of 15 amino acids. The ends lost 3 bases at V and 4 bases at J; junction bases unmatched: 7. In DNA, the CDR3 is TGTGCCACCAGTGATCACCCGACAGGGAGCTATGGCTACACCTTC. Encoded protein: CATSDHPTGSYGYTF.

This clonotype has at least ten counts. The chain combines TRBV14 with TRBJ2-3, with D hard to call. The V end was cut by 3 bases, the J end by 2 bases, with 6 bases between. The CDR3 runs to 13 residues. Germline values: CDR1 SGHDN, CDR2 FVKESK. CDR3 protein: CASSHRLTDTQYF. The CDR3 bases are TGTGCCAGCAGCCACAGACTCACAGATACGCAGTATTTT.

The chain uses TRBV4-1 and TRBJ1-3; D is perhaps TRBD1 (5 bases). The V gene lost 3 bases and the J gene lost 4 bases, with 16 bases spanning the gap. The CDR3 is 16 residues long. Germline CDR1 and CDR2: MGHRA and YSYEKL. CDR3 in DNA: TGCGCCAGCAGCCATGGGACTAGCGGAGCCGGAAACACCATATATTTT. It encodes CASSHGTSGAGNTIYF.

This clonotype appeared many times. The J gene is TRBJ2-1, the V gene TRBV7-2; D is undetermined. Germline lookup yields CDR1 SGHTA and CDR2 FQGNSA. The CDR3 covers 15 residues. V lost 5 bases to trimming and J lost 1 base, with 12 bases between them. CDR3 protein: CASSPEVRSYNEQFF. DNA of the CDR3: TGTGCCAGCAGCCCCGAAGTCCGGTCCTACAATGAGCAGTTCTTC.

This clonotype was observed a handful of times. The J gene is TRBJ1-2, the V gene TRBV6-1, with D uncertain. From germline, CDR1 is MNHNS and CDR2 SASEGT. Trimming left V 4 bases short and J 2 bases short, with 14 bases between. There are 15 residues in the CDR3. CDR3 residues: CASSVLPGPNYGYTF. CDR3 coding DNA: TGTGCCAGCAGTGTACTACCCGGGCCAAACTATGGCTACACCTTC.